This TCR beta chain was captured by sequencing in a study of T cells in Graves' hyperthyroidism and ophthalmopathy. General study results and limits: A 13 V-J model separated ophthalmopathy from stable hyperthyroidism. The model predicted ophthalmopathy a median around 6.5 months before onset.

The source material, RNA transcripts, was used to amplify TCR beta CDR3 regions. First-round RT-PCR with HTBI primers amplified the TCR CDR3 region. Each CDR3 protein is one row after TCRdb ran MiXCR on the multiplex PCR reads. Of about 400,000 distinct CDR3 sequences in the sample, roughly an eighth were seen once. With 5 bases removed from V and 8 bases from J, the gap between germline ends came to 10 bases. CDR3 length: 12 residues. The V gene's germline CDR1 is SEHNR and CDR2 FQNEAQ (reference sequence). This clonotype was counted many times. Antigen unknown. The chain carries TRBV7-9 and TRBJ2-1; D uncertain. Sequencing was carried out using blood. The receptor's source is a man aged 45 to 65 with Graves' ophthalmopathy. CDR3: CASSGQLDEQFF. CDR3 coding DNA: TGTGCCAGCAGCGGGCAGTTGGATGAGCAGTTCTTC.